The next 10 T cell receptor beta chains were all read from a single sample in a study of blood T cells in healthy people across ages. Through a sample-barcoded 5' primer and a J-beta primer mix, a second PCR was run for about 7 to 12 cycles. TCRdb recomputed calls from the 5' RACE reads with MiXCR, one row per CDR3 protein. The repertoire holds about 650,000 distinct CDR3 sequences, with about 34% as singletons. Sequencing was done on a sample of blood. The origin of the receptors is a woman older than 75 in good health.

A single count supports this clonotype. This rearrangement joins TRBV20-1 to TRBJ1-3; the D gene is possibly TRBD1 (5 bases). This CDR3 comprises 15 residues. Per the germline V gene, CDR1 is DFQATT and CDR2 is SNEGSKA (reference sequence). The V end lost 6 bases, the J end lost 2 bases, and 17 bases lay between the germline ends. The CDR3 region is CSAAGRGVTGNTIYF. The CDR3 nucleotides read TGCAGTGCAGCGGGACGGGGGGTCACTGGAAACACCATATATTTT.

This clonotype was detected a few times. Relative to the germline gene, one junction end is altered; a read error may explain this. The CDR3 nucleotides are TGTGCCAGCAGCGTAGACGGGACTAGCTCCTACGAGCAGTACTTC. Protein product: CASSVDGTSSYEQYF. The rearrangement uses TRBV11-2 and TRBJ2-7; 8 bases are a match to TRBD2. The germline V gene encodes CDR1 SGHAT and CDR2 FQNNGV. The CDR3 sequence is 15 residues long.

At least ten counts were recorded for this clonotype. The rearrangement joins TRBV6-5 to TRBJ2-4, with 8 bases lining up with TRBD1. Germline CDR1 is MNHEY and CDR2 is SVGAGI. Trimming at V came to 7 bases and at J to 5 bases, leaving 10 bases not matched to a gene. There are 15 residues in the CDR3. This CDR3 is CASTADRALQNIQYF. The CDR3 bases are TGTGCCAGCACCGCGGACAGGGCCCTCCAAAACATTCAGTACTTC.

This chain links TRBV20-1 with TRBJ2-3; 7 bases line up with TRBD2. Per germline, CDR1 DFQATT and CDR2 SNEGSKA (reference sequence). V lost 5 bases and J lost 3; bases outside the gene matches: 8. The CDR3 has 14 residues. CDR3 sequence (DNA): TGCAGTGCTCGCGGACTAGACCGTACAGATACGCAGTATTTT. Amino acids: CSARGLDRTDTQYF.

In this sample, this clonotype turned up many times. CDR3 DNA: TGTGCCAGCAGCATCTACACTGAAGCTTTCTTT. It translates to CASSIYTEAFF. The rearrangement links TRBV11-2 to TRBJ1-1; no clear D. The CDR3 length is 11 residues. The germline gives CDR1 SGHAT, CDR2 FQNNGV. Trimming removed 5 bases from V and 3 bases from J, with 4 bases in between.

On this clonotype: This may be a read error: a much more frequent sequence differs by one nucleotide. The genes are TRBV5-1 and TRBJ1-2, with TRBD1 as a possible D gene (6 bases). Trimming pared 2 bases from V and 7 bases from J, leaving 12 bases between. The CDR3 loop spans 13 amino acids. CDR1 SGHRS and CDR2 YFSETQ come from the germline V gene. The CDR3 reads CASSFEGQGGYTF. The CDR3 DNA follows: TGCGCCAGCAGCTTTGAGGGACAAGGTGGCTACACCTTC.

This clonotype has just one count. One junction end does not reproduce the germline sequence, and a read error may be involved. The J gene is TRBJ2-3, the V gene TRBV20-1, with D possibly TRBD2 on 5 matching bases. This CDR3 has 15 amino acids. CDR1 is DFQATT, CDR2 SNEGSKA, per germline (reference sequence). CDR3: CSVRLMASSTDTQYF. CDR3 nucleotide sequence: TGCAGTGTTAGGTTGATGGCCTCTAGCACAGACACGCAGTATTTT.

Here the CDR3 reads CAREGGGRSEKLFF. DNA for the CDR3: TGTGCCAGGGAGGGGGGGGGCAGGAGTGAAAAACTGTTTTTT. The chain uses TRBV12-3 or TRBV12-4 and TRBJ1-4, with D perhaps TRBD1 (6 bases). There are 14 residues in the CDR3. The ends were cut back, 9 bases at V and 7 bases at J, with 18 bases in the middle.

The CDR3 DNA reads as TGTGCCAGCAGTTTAGCGGGACAGGGGTTGGATTCACCCCTCCACTTT. This translates into CASSLAGQGLDSPLHF. This sequence joins TRBV12-3 or TRBV12-4 and TRBJ1-6; 10 nucleotides match TRBD1. This CDR3 contains 16 residues. V shed 0 bases, J shed 8 bases, and the junction held 4 bases outside the gene matches.

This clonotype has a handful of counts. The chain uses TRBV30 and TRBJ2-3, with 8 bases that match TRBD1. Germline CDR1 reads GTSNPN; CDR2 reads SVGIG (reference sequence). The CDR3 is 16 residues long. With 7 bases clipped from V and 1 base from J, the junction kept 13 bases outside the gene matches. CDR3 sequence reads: CASNSRQGIGTDTQYF. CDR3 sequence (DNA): TGTGCCTCAAATTCAAGACAGGGGATTGGCACAGATACGCAGTATTTT.